Listed below are T cell receptor beta chains from one sample, sequenced in a study of blood T cell repertoires in COVID-19. TCRdb keeps only in-frame clones here, not all; method: immunoSEQ multiplex PCR. The table includes about 38,000 clones, 65% to 75% detected once. The sample comprised peripheral blood. The receptors were gathered from an older man with COVID-19, enrolled during active disease. CDR3s include the opening cysteine and the closing phenylalanine or tryptophan. Where a row states a size, it is once, few, many or the class of an expanded clone; other rows omit it.

j_gene: TRBJ1-6
v_gene: TRBV28
abundance: -
CDR3aa: CASSSYRGRFSPLHF

j_gene: TRBJ1-6
v_gene: TRBV6-5
abundance: -
CDR3aa: CASSYSRGRGNSPLHF

j_gene: TRBJ2-7
v_gene: TRBV24-1
abundance: once
CDR3aa: CATSDFGTGYEQYF

j_gene: TRBJ2-2
v_gene: TRBV7-2
abundance: -
CDR3aa: CASTVNRRRAGELFF

j_gene: TRBJ1-1
v_gene: TRBV7-8
abundance: -
CDR3aa: CASSSHRVASSNTEAFF

j_gene: TRBJ2-3
v_gene: TRBV29-1
abundance: -
CDR3aa: CSVDGASGRATDTQYF

j_gene: TRBJ2-1
v_gene: TRBV5-1
abundance: -
CDR3aa: CASSLVEKGNEQFF

j_gene: TRBJ2-1
v_gene: TRBV15
abundance: -
CDR3aa: CATSTLGLAGGSYNEQFF

j_gene: TRBJ2-5
v_gene: TRBV5-4
abundance: -
CDR3aa: CASSSPSGYQETQYF

j_gene: TRBJ1-5
v_gene: TRBV27
abundance: -
CDR3aa: CASSFRGPQPQHF

j_gene: TRBJ2-1
v_gene: TRBV27
abundance: -
CDR3aa: CASSPGTVWSYNEQFF

j_gene: TRBJ1-1
v_gene: TRBV7-8
abundance: -
CDR3aa: CASSLAGTANTEAFF

j_gene: TRBJ1-4
v_gene: TRBV30
abundance: -
CDR3aa: CAWSYTGRENEKLFF

j_gene: TRBJ1-4
v_gene: TRBV4-1
abundance: -
CDR3aa: CASSPMTGGPEKLFF

j_gene: TRBJ2-1
v_gene: TRBV7-8
abundance: -
CDR3aa: CASSLSFEQFF